This T cell receptor beta chain derives from a study of blood T cells in healthy people across ages. Findings and limits, study-wide: A roughly linear fall in TCR beta diversity per million T cells was seen with increasing age. Donor CMV status, an unknown factor, possibly confounded changes in expanded clonotypes. With unsorted PBMCs, a conclusive comparison of naive versus antigen-experienced cells was not possible.

The authors ran a second PCR of about 7 to 12 cycles using a sample-barcoded 5' primer and a J-beta primer mix. TCRdb re-called the 5' RACE reads with MiXCR, one entry per CDR3 protein. This sample has about 1.5 million distinct CDR3 sequences, with less than 45% found just once. V shed 1 base, J shed 3 bases, and the junction held 5 bases outside the gene matches. From germline, CDR1 is SGHAT and CDR2 FQNNGV. CDR3 length: 15 residues. For this clonotype: As yet, its antigen is unknown.

The chain is built from TRBV11-2 and TRBJ1-2; 7 positions agree with TRBD1. Material for sequencing was blood. This TCR was recovered from a woman younger than 30 in good health. The CDR3 reads CASSLVNRGDYGYTF. The CDR3 DNA follows: TGTGCCAGCAGCTTAGTAAACAGGGGTGACTATGGCTACACCTTC.